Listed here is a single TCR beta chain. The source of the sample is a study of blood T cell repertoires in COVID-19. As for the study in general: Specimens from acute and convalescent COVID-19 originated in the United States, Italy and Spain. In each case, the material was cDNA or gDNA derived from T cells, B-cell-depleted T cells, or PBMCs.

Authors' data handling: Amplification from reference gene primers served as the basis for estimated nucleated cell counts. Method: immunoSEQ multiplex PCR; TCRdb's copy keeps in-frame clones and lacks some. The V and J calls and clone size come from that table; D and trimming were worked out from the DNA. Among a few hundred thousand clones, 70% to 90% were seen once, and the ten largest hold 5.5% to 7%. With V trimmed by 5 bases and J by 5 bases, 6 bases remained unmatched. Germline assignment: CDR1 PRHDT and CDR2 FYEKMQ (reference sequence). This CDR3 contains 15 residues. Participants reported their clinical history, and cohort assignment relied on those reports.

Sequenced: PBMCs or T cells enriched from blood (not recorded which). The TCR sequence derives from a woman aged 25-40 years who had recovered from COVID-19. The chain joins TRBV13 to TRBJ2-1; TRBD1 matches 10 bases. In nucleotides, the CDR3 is TGTGCCAGCAGCCAACCGGGACAGGGGAACAATGAGCAGTTCTTC. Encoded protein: CASSQPGQGNNEQFF.